The 21 T cell receptor beta chains given below trace back to one sample, sequenced in a study of T cell responses to AZD1222 COVID-19 vaccine. The repertoire was sequenced with immunoSEQ multiplex PCR; TCRdb's copy has only in-frame clones and lacks some. This sample has some 130,000 clones, with around 90% found just once. The material sequenced was peripheral blood, taken on day 0 of AZD1222 vaccination. These receptors were obtained from an adult in good health.

This chain joins TRBV9 and TRBJ2-2; 7 bases map to TRBD2. The length of the CDR3 is 15 residues. Per the germline V gene, CDR1 is SGDLS and CDR2 is YYNGEE. The V gene end was trimmed by 5 bases and the J gene end by 6 bases; junction bases not matched to a gene: 10. CDR3 sequence: CASRKSGEMSGELFF. DNA for the CDR3: TGTGCCAGCAGGAAGAGCGGGGAGATGTCCGGGGAGCTGTTTTTT.

This clone has a handful of counts. The genes are TRBV6-5 and TRBJ1-6, with D unclear. In germline, CDR1 is MNHEY, CDR2 SVGAGI. The CDR3 spans 13 residues. Trimming left V 5 bases short and J 7 bases short, with 9 bases between. The CDR3 DNA follows: TGTGCCAGCAGTAGTCTGACGAATTCACCCCTCCACTTT. This translates into CASSSLTNSPLHF.

The chain carries TRBV7-2 and TRBJ2-2, with 13 nucleotides matching TRBD2. The CDR3 totals 18 residues. The germline CDR1 and CDR2 sequences are SGHTA and FQGNSA. The V and J ends lost 4 bases and 1 base, in that order; junction bases with no gene match: 6. CDR3 DNA: TGTGCCAGCAGCTCCCGGACTAGCGGGGGCGGGAACACCGGGGAGCTGTTTTTT. Translation gives CASSSRTSGGGNTGELFF.

The chain joins TRBV6-6 to TRBJ1-5, with D unresolved. The CDR3 loop spans 16 amino acids. V shed 7 bases and J shed 0 bases, with 16 bases lying between them. Per germline, CDR1 MNHNY and CDR2 SVGAGI (reference sequence). The DNA of the CDR3 is TGTGCCAGCACCTTATCGGTAGATGTTAGCAATCAGCCCCAGCATTTT. Translating it yields CASTLSVDVSNQPQHF.

This clone showed up just once. The genes are TRBV10-3 and TRBJ1-2; tentative D call: TRBD1 (6 bases). The CDR3 extends over 13 amino acids. V gave up 7 bases and J gave up 6 bases, with 15 bases separating them. Per the germline V gene, CDR1 is ENHRY and CDR2 is SYGVKD. CDR3 bases: TGTGCCATCAACTTACAGGGTGCTCATGGCTACACCTTC. As protein: CAINLQGAHGYTF.

The chain uses TRBV27 and TRBJ1-4; 11 bases match TRBD1. The germline CDR1 and CDR2 sequences are MNHEY and SMNVEV (reference sequence). The CDR3 is 15 amino acids. After removal of 5 bases from V and 8 bases from J, the junction contained 7 bases not matched to a gene. CDR3 sequence: CASSHGQGAWEKLFF. The DNA for the CDR3 is TGTGCCAGCAGTCACGGACAGGGGGCATGGGAAAAACTGTTTTTT.

The chain links TRBV4-2 to TRBJ2-1; D remains unclear. This CDR3 is 12 amino acids long. CDR1 and CDR2 (germline): LGHNA, YNFKEQ. V was clipped by 0 bases and J by 13 bases, with 10 bases between them. CDR3 protein: CASSQDSVQQFF. CDR3 DNA: TGTGCCAGCAGCCAAGATTCGGTCCAACAGTTCTTC.

J is TRBJ1-5 and V is TRBV5-5; 8 bases line up with TRBD1. CDR1 and CDR2 from the germline V gene are SGHKS and YYEKEE (reference sequence). The CDR3 contains 14 residues. Unmatched junction bases numbered 3, after V lost 3 bases and J lost 4 bases. Written as DNA, the CDR3 is TGTGCCAGCAGCTCTGACAGGGGAAATCAGCCCCAGCATTTT. Translating gives CASSSDRGNQPQHF.

V gene TRBV4-2 combines with J gene TRBJ2-1; D not resolved. CDR1 is LGHNA, CDR2 YNFKEQ, per germline. With 1 base removed from V and 3 bases from J, the gap between germline ends came to 16 bases. This CDR3 has 17 residues. DNA for the CDR3: TGTGCCAGCAGCCAAGGGGCTCGTGGGGTCTTCTACAATGAGCAGTTCTTC. Translating it yields CASSQGARGVFYNEQFF.

In nucleotides, the CDR3 is TGTGCCAGCTCACCTGGACAGGGGGCGCGGGGAGGGGACACTGAAGCTTTCTTT. The encoded protein is CASSPGQGARGGDTEAFF. The chain has TRBV18 and TRBJ1-1; 11 bases are a match to TRBD1. The ends lost 3 bases at V and 3 bases at J; junction bases unmatched: 12. The germline V gene encodes CDR1 KGHSH and CDR2 LQKENI. The CDR3 contains 18 residues.

The chain links TRBV3-1 (or the pseudogene TRBV3-2) to TRBJ2-3; TRBD2 matches 7 bases. Trimming cost V 5 bases and J 6 bases; bases outside gene matches: 8. In germline, CDR1 is LGHDT, CDR2 YNNKEL (reference sequence). This CDR3 has 14 amino acids. The CDR3 loop is CASSARLATDTQYF. CDR3 DNA: TGTGCCAGCAGCGCCCGACTAGCTACGGATACGCAGTATTTT.

The V call is TRBV2, the J call TRBJ1-2; TRBD1 agrees at 10 bases. Germline lookup yields CDR1 SNHLY and CDR2 FYNNEI. V shed 1 base and J 5 bases; nucleotides not matched to a gene: 4. The CDR3 covers 15 residues. This CDR3 is CASSEGQGAGYGYTF. The CDR3 DNA reads TGTGCCAGCAGTGAAGGACAGGGGGCAGGATATGGCTACACCTTC.

The chain combines TRBV27 with TRBJ2-4; TRBD2 is a possible D gene (6 bases). The ends were cut back, 7 bases at V and 3 bases at J, with 22 bases in the middle. The CDR3 consists of 17 residues. The germline gives CDR1 MNHEY, CDR2 SMNVEV (reference sequence). The CDR3 DNA reads TGTGCCAGCACGCGGGGCGTGGGCCGTGAAGGCAAAAACATTCAGTACTTC. Its translation: CASTRGVGREGKNIQYF.

The chain couples TRBV6-1 to TRBJ1-5; possibly TRBD1 for D (6 bases). Trimming removed 3 bases from V and 0 bases from J, with 12 bases in between. The length of the CDR3 is 16 residues. Germline CDR1 and CDR2: MNHNS and SASEGT. CDR3 DNA sequence: TGTGCCAGCAGTGATCGGGGACAAAGTAGCAATCAGCCCCAGCATTTT. This translates into CASSDRGQSSNQPQHF.

This sequence joins TRBV14 and TRBJ1-3; D uncertain. Germline CDR1 SGHDN, CDR2 FVKESK. CDR3 length: 17 residues. Trimming removed 4 bases at V and 3 bases at J, with 19 bases between. CDR3 region: CASSPATTLGRGNTIYF. CDR3 nucleotide sequence: TGTGCCAGCAGCCCCGCTACAACCCTGGGCCGTGGAAACACCATATATTTT. The complete variable domain, with remaining parts taken from reference TRBV14 and TRBJ1-3, reads EAGVTQFPSHSVIEKGQTVTLRCDPISGHDNLYWYRRVMGKEIKFLLHFVKESKQDESGMPNNRFLAERTGGTYSTLKVQPAELEDSGVYFCASSPATTLGRGNTIYFGEGSWLTVV.

V and J are TRBV3-1 (or the pseudogene TRBV3-2) and TRBJ2-1; D is tentatively TRBD1 or TRBD2 (5 bases each). Trimming removed 0 bases from V and 6 bases from J, with 15 bases in between. Germline CDR1 reads LGHDT; CDR2 reads YNNKEL (reference sequence). The length of the CDR3 is 16 residues. The DNA for the CDR3 is TGTGCCAGCAGCCAAGAGGGACCTCCCTACGGCAATGAGCAGTTCTTC. Translating it yields CASSQEGPPYGNEQFF.

This clone was recorded once. This chain joins TRBV19 and TRBJ2-7, with TRBD1 as a possible D gene (5 bases). Trimming cost V 2 bases and J 4 bases, with 12 bases left between them. Germline CDR1 is LNHDA and CDR2 is SQIVND (reference sequence). The CDR3 is made up of 14 amino acids. CDR3 region: CASSIYGPGYEQYF. In DNA form, the CDR3 reads TGTGCCAGTAGTATATACGGACCAGGGTACGAGCAGTACTTC. The whole variable domain, filled in from reference TRBV19 and TRBJ2-7, reads DGGITQSPKYLFRKEGQNVTLSCEQNLNHDAMYWYRQDPGQGLRLIYYSQIVNDFQKGDIAEGYSVSREKKESFPLTVTSAQKNPTAFYLCASSIYGPGYEQYFGPGTRLTVT.

The table lists this clone with a few counts. The CDR3 DNA is TGTGCCAGCAGTTTATTAACAGGGGCGGGCGGGGAGCTGTTTTTT. It codes for CASSLLTGAGGELFF. The V call is TRBV28, the J call TRBJ2-2; the match to TRBD1 covers 7 bases. Germline-derived CDR1 and CDR2 are MDHEN and SYDVKM. V shed 1 base, J shed 7 bases, and the junction held 6 bases outside the gene matches. CDR3 length equals 15 residues.

V is TRBV4-3 and J is TRBJ2-1; TRBD1 is a possible D gene (6 bases). V was trimmed by 0 bases and J by 3 bases, leaving 15 bases between them. CDR1 and CDR2 (germline): LGHNA, YSLEER. The CDR3 length is 17 residues. The DNA of the CDR3 is TGCGCCAGCAGCCAAGAAGGGTCGGGACACCTCTACAATGAGCAGTTCTTC. Its translation: CASSQEGSGHLYNEQFF.

The gene calls are TRBV1 and TRBJ2-2. TRBV1 constitutes a pseudogene. The CDR3 is 17 amino acids. The CDR3 sequence: CTSSQDRAGPNTGELFF. The CDR3 region has the DNA TGCACCAGCAGCCAAGATCGGGCAGGACCGAACACCGGGGAGCTGTTTTTT.

The chain joins TRBV20-1 to TRBJ2-1; no definite D call. Germline V CDR1 and CDR2: DFQATT, SNEGSKA (reference sequence). V shed 5 bases and J shed 5 bases, with 7 bases lying between them. This CDR3 has 11 amino acids. This CDR3 is CSALRNNEQFF. CDR3 bases: TGCAGTGCTCTACGAAACAATGAGCAGTTCTTC.